Described below is a single T cell receptor beta chain sequence and its context. Using immunoSEQ multiplex PCR, the repertoire was profiled, and TCRdb retains in-frame clones only, with some absent. The sample shows 180,000 or so clones, roughly 88% of them seen only once. The data derive from a study of blood T cell repertoires in COVID-19. Background on the study: T cells, B-cell-depleted T cells, or PBMCs supplied cDNA or gDNA.

The CDR3 totals 14 residues. Germline trimming cut 5 bases from V and 4 bases from J; bases unmatched to any gene: 7. Per germline, CDR1 SGHTA and CDR2 FQGNSA. The sample taken for sequencing was peripheral blood. V is TRBV7-2 and J is TRBJ1-2, with TRBD1 identical over 7 bases. This TCR came from a man in his 60s who had recovered from COVID-19. CDR3 DNA sequence: TGTGCCAGCAGCAGTACAGGGGCACCCTATGGCTACACCTTC. Translation: CASSSTGAPYGYTF.